One sample yielded the 28 T cell receptor beta chains listed below, sequenced in a study of blood T cell repertoires in COVID-19. The data were produced by immunoSEQ multiplex PCR, yet TCRdb's version contains in-frame clones alone and is incomplete. Among fewer than 600,000 clones, about 91% were seen once, and the ten largest hold approximately 0.9%. Sample: peripheral blood. Source of these receptors: a man between 18 and 29 years old with COVID-19, enrolled during active disease.

This clone was observed once. The gene calls are TRBV3-1 (or the pseudogene TRBV3-2) and TRBJ1-2; 7 bases line up with TRBD1. Germline CDR1 and CDR2: LGHDT and YNNKEL (reference sequence). There are 14 residues in the CDR3. V lost 2 bases, J lost 3 bases, and 3 bases stayed unmatched. The CDR3 nucleotides are TGTGCCAGCAGCCAATATACAGGGGACTATGGCTACACCTTC. Protein sequence: CASSQYTGDYGYTF.

The chain employs TRBV3-1 (or the pseudogene TRBV3-2) and TRBJ2-2; 14 bases map to TRBD2. The germline V gene encodes CDR1 LGHDT and CDR2 YNNKEL (reference sequence). With V trimmed by 4 bases and J by 7 bases, 2 bases remained unmatched. The CDR3 is made up of 15 amino acids. The CDR3 spells CASSRGLAGVGELFF. CDR3 sequence (DNA): TGTGCCAGCAGCCGGGGACTAGCGGGAGTCGGGGAGCTGTTTTTT.

V and J are TRBV19 and TRBJ1-2, with TRBD1 matching over 9 bases. The CDR3 runs to 15 residues. Germline loops: CDR1 LNHDA, CDR2 SQIVND (reference sequence). With V trimmed by 10 bases and J by 5 bases, 14 bases remained unmatched. Here the CDR3 reads CATRQGEHPGYGYTF. The CDR3 DNA reads TGTGCCACAAGACAGGGGGAACATCCAGGATATGGCTACACCTTC.

The chain employs TRBV14 and TRBJ2-3; possibly TRBD1 for D (5 bases). Trimming removed 4 bases from V and 1 base from J, with 18 bases in between. This CDR3 has 17 residues. CDR1 and CDR2 from the germline V gene are SGHDN and FVKESK. For the CDR3, the DNA is TGTGCCAGCAGCCCCTCTGGCCAGGGATGGGGCACAGATACGCAGTATTTT. It specifies CASSPSGQGWGTDTQYF.

V and J are TRBV5-1 and TRBJ2-2; 7 nucleotides agree with TRBD1. V lost 2 bases to trimming and J lost 1 base; unmatched junction nucleotides: 2. Germline V gene sequence: CDR1 SGHRS, CDR2 YFSETQ. This CDR3 region has 15 residues. The CDR3 DNA follows: TGCGCCAGCAGCTTTGGGGACAGGAACACCGGGGAGCTGTTTTTT. This encodes CASSFGDRNTGELFF. The full variable domain, rest sourced from reference TRBV5-1 and TRBJ2-2, is KAGVTQTPRYLIKTRGQQVTLSCSPISGHRSVSWYQQTPGQGLQFLFEYFSETQRNKGNFPGRFSGRQFSNSRSEMNVSTLELGDSALYLCASSFGDRNTGELFFGEGSRLTVL.

The chain carries TRBV19 and TRBJ1-6; D uncertain. This CDR3 spans 13 amino acids. V was trimmed by 7 bases and J by 8 bases, leaving 12 bases between them. Germline V lookup: CDR1 LNHDA, CDR2 SQIVND (reference sequence). This chain's CDR3 is CASNRDLDSPLHF. CDR3 nucleotide sequence: TGTGCCAGTAACCGGGATCTGGATTCACCCCTCCACTTT. The entire variable domain, with the rest obtained from reference TRBV19 and TRBJ1-6, is as follows: DGGITQSPKYLFRKEGQNVTLSCEQNLNHDAMYWYRQDPGQGLRLIYYSQIVNDFQKGDIAEGYSVSREKKESFPLTVTSAQKNPTAFYLCASNRDLDSPLHFGNGTRLTVT.

CDR3 sequence: CSVLGTGGSEAFF. Here the CDR3 DNA reads TGCAGCGTTCTAGGGACAGGGGGCAGTGAAGCTTTCTTT. The chain recombines TRBV29-1 with TRBJ1-1; 12 positions agree with TRBD1. The length of the CDR3 is 13 residues. Germline V gene lookup returns CDR1 SQVTM and CDR2 ANQGSEA. The V segment lost 5 bases and the J segment 7 bases; nucleotides outside the gene matches: 5.

V gene TRBV5-4 combines with J gene TRBJ1-2; D is unclear. Looked up from germline, CDR1 is SGHNT and CDR2 is YYREEE (reference sequence). The V gene lost 4 bases and the J gene lost 3 bases, with 10 bases spanning the gap. The CDR3 runs to 13 residues. The CDR3 DNA reads as TGTGCCAGCAGCGTCTCCTTAGACTATGGCTACACCTTC. Its translation is CASSVSLDYGYTF.

The count of this clone is one. The chain joins TRBV28 to TRBJ1-2, with a tentative D call TRBD1 (5 bases). V was shortened by 10 bases and J by 5 bases, with 11 bases between the two germline ends. Germline assignment: CDR1 MDHEN and CDR2 SYDVKM. The CDR3 totals 11 residues. CDR3 nucleotides: TGTGCCATCCAAAAGGGGTATGGCTACACCTTC. It encodes CAIQKGYGYTF.

The genes are TRBV18 and TRBJ1-3, with D hard to call. This CDR3 has 16 amino acids. V shed 3 bases and J shed 0 bases, with 12 bases lying between them. Germline V lookup: CDR1 KGHSH, CDR2 LQKENI. The CDR3 bases are TGTGCCAGCTCACCGGGCGAGCCCTTCTCTGGAAACACCATATATTTT. Its protein product is CASSPGEPFSGNTIYF.

The chain recombines TRBV6-5 with TRBJ1-1, with unresolved D. V lost 4 bases, J lost 1 base, and 16 bases lay in between. The CDR3 has 16 amino acids. CDR1 is MNHEY and CDR2 is SVGAGI in the germline V gene. CDR3 DNA: TGTGCCAGCAGTTGGGGTATGGACGGGAGGAACACTGAAGCTTTCTTT. Translation gives CASSWGMDGRNTEAFF.

The chain is built from TRBV5-1 and TRBJ1-2; a possible D gene is TRBD1 (6 bases). Trimming took 1 base from V and 4 from J, leaving 11 bases between them. Germline V gene sequence: CDR1 SGHRS, CDR2 YFSETQ. The CDR3 spans 14 residues. The CDR3 DNA reads TGCGCCAGCAGCTTGCGAGGGACACTCTATGGCTACACCTTC. Translated, it gives CASSLRGTLYGYTF.

The chain has TRBV3-1 (or the pseudogene TRBV3-2) and TRBJ1-4; D remains unclear. There are 15 residues in the CDR3. The V and J ends lost 5 bases and 5 bases respectively, with 15 bases between them. From germline, CDR1 is LGHDT and CDR2 YNNKEL (reference sequence). The CDR3, as DNA: TGTGCCAGCAGCTATCGAGGGCACCTGAATGAAAAACTGTTTTTT. Encoded protein: CASSYRGHLNEKLFF.

The chain employs TRBV11-2 and TRBJ1-4; maybe TRBD1 (5 bases). The CDR3 sequence is 13 residues long. V was pared by 3 bases and J by 12 bases, with 14 bases between. Germline lookup yields CDR1 SGHAT and CDR2 FQNNGV. The CDR3 bases are TGTGCCAGCAGCTTTTACGGGGGAGTGGAACTGTTTTTT. This encodes CASSFYGGVELFF.

This chain connects TRBV7-8 to TRBJ2-1; D gene unclear. There are 12 residues in the CDR3. Trimming left V 5 bases short and J 6 bases short, with 8 bases between. The germline V gene encodes CDR1 SGHVS and CDR2 FQNEAQ. This chain's CDR3 is CASSPRLNEQFF. The CDR3 coding sequence is TGTGCCAGCAGCCCCCGACTCAATGAGCAGTTCTTC.

V gene TRBV7-9 combines with J gene TRBJ1-1, with D maybe TRBD1 (6 bases). The CDR3 is made up of 14 amino acids. Trimming took off 5 bases at V and 1 base at J, with 11 bases between the two ends. Germline lookup yields CDR1 SEHNR and CDR2 FQNEAQ (reference sequence). CDR3 sequence reads: CASSTGGPNTEAFF. The DNA of the CDR3 is TGTGCCAGCAGCACCGGGGGGCCGAACACTGAAGCTTTCTTT.

This rearrangement joins TRBV10-3 to TRBJ2-7; D ambiguous. CDR3 size: 13 residues. Trimming pared 10 bases from V and 4 bases from J, leaving 17 bases between. Germline CDR1 reads ENHRY; CDR2 reads SYGVKD. CDR3 residues: CATQATVGYEQYF. CDR3 coding DNA: TGTGCCACCCAAGCCACAGTAGGTTACGAGCAGTACTTC.

The chain uses TRBV10-1 and TRBJ2-2; 8 nucleotides agree with TRBD1. The ends lost 3 bases at V and 0 bases at J; junction bases unmatched: 3. This CDR3 has 16 amino acids. Germline V gene sequence: CDR1 WNHNN, CDR2 SYGVQD (reference sequence). The CDR3 reads CASSDPRGPNTGELFF. CDR3 DNA: TGCGCCAGCAGTGACCCCAGGGGGCCGAACACCGGGGAGCTGTTTTTT.

This clone was seen only once. The rearrangement uses TRBV12-3 or TRBV12-4 and TRBJ2-7, with D possibly TRBD2 on 6 matching bases. Trimming pared 5 bases from V and 5 bases from J, leaving 13 bases between. This CDR3 spans 13 amino acids. CDR3 coding DNA: TGTGCCAGCAGTGCTGGCGGGGCTGACGAGCAGTACTTC. Translation gives CASSAGGADEQYF.

This chain connects TRBV9 to TRBJ2-7; 9 nucleotides align to TRBD1. The germline CDR1 and CDR2 sequences are SGDLS and YYNGEE. V lost 4 bases and J lost 9; bases outside the gene matches: 8. The CDR3 has 13 residues. CDR3 nucleotides: TGTGCCAGCAGCCTCCGGGACAGGGCGGCGCAGTACTTC. Encoded protein: CASSLRDRAAQYF.

The chain is built from TRBV27 and TRBJ2-1, with D perhaps matching TRBD1 (6 bases). The CDR3 runs 14 residues. V shed 2 bases and J shed 7 bases, with 12 bases lying between them. The germline CDR1 and CDR2 sequences are MNHEY and SMNVEV (reference sequence). The CDR3 DNA reads as TGTGCCAGCAGTTTAAGGGGGACAAAAAATGAGCAGTTCTTC. Translating gives CASSLRGTKNEQFF.

The chain joins TRBV19 to TRBJ1-2; possibly TRBD1 for D (5 bases). Germline CDR1 LNHDA, CDR2 SQIVND (reference sequence). The ends were cut back, 8 bases at V and 1 base at J, with 8 bases in the middle. The CDR3 has 12 amino acids. In DNA, the CDR3 is TGTGCCAGTGACCAGGGTAACTATGGCTACACCTTC. It is translated as CASDQGNYGYTF.

The chain has TRBV9 and TRBJ2-3, with D uncertain. This CDR3 is 14 amino acids long. CDR1 is SGDLS, CDR2 YYNGEE, per germline. With 0 bases removed from V and 0 bases from J, the gap between germline ends came to 5 bases. In DNA, the CDR3 is TGTGCCAGCAGCGTAGGAGGTAGCACAGATACGCAGTATTTT. Translated: CASSVGGSTDTQYF. The variable domain in full, with the rest retrieved from reference TRBV9 and TRBJ2-3, is DSGVTQTPKHLITATGQRVTLRCSPRSGDLSVYWYQQSLDQGLQFLIQYYNGEERAKGNILERFSAQQFPDLHSELNLSSLELGDSALYFCASSVGGSTDTQYFGPGTRLTVL.

The chain couples TRBV4-1 to TRBJ2-2, with TRBD1 matching over 9 bases. The CDR3 sequence is 17 residues long. Germline lookup yields CDR1 MGHRA and CDR2 YSYEKL. The junction had 9 bases not matched to a gene; V was cut back by 1 base and J by 6 bases. The CDR3 region has the DNA TGCGCCAGCAGCCAAGTCCCCGGGACAGGGTTCCCCGGGGAGCTGTTTTTT. Translated: CASSQVPGTGFPGELFF.

About this clone itself: The junction departs from the called germline gene at one end, perhaps through a read error. V is TRBV15 and J is TRBJ2-7; 7 bases are shared with TRBD2. The CDR3 is made up of 13 amino acids. Looked up from germline, CDR1 is LNHNV and CDR2 is YYDKDF (reference sequence). CDR3 amino acids: CATSRVRAGVAIF. CDR3 in DNA: TGTGCCACCAGCAGAGTGCGGGCGGGGGTAGCTATTTTC.

The chain combines TRBV19 with TRBJ2-1, with 12 bases that match TRBD2. Germline loops: CDR1 LNHDA, CDR2 SQIVND (reference sequence). With 4 bases clipped from V and 7 bases from J, the junction kept 8 bases outside the gene matches. The length of the CDR3 is 16 residues. The CDR3 protein is CASSTQLAGGPNEQFF. Here the CDR3 DNA reads TGTGCCAGTAGTACACAACTAGCGGGGGGCCCTAATGAGCAGTTCTTC.

The V call is TRBV7-3, the J call TRBJ2-1, with TRBD2 as a possible D gene (6 bases). V lost 2 bases and J 4 bases, leaving 12 bases between the germline ends. Germline CDR1 is SGHTA and CDR2 is FQGTGA. There are 15 residues in the CDR3. CDR3 sequence: CASSLRPGGYNEQFF. The CDR3 bases are TGTGCCAGCAGCTTACGGCCCGGGGGTTACAATGAGCAGTTCTTC.

The gene calls are TRBV2 and TRBJ2-7; 11 bases align to TRBD2. The CDR3 loop spans 15 amino acids. Germline CDR1 SNHLY, CDR2 FYNNEI. J was trimmed by 5 bases and V by 2 bases; bases with no gene match: 5. CDR3 sequence reads: CASSELAGGSDEQYF. CDR3 nucleotide sequence: TGTGCCAGCAGTGAACTAGCGGGGGGTAGCGACGAGCAGTACTTC. Complete variable domain (other parts from reference TRBV2 and TRBJ2-7): EPEVTQTPSHQVTQMGQEVILRCVPISNHLYFYWYRQILGQKVEFLVSFYNNEISEKSEIFDDQFSVERPDGSNFTLKIRSTKLEDSAMYFCASSELAGGSDEQYFGPGTRLTVT.